Listed here are 20 T cell receptor beta chains from one sample, sequenced in a study of blood T cell repertoires in COVID-19. The table came from immunoSEQ multiplex PCR; TCRdb's copy has only in-frame clones and leaves some out. The sample has some 130,000 clones; roughly 76% are singletons. Sequences were obtained from peripheral blood. The receptors derive from a man older than 75 with acute or convalescent COVID-19.

The J gene is TRBJ1-3, the V gene TRBV6-5; TRBD1 might be the D (5 bases). CDR1 and CDR2 from the germline V gene are MNHEY and SVGAGI. The V and J ends lost 6 bases and 0 bases respectively, with 9 bases between them. This CDR3 contains 14 residues. The CDR3 is CASRRQFSGNTIYF. The CDR3 nucleotides read TGTGCCAGCAGGAGACAGTTCTCTGGAAACACCATATATTTT.

V is TRBV29-1 and J is TRBJ1-2, with 10 bases lining up with TRBD1. V shed 6 bases and J 5 bases; nucleotides not matched to a gene: 6. The germline V gene encodes CDR1 SQVTM and CDR2 ANQGSEA. The CDR3 length is 13 residues. CDR3 DNA: TGCAGCGTGCTACGGACAGGGGGATATGGCTACACCTTC. Its protein product is CSVLRTGGYGYTF.

The V gene is TRBV28, the J gene TRBJ1-2; no definite D call. The germline V and J ends were trimmed by 2 bases and 0 bases, with 7 bases remaining between them. The V gene's germline CDR1 is MDHEN and CDR2 SYDVKM. The CDR3 loop spans 14 amino acids. As DNA, the CDR3 is TGTGCCAGCAGTTTACGCAGTACTAACTATGGCTACACCTTC. Its translation is CASSLRSTNYGYTF.

The chain couples TRBV2 to TRBJ2-1; D is unresolved. Trimming cost V 4 bases and J 6 bases, with 7 bases left between them. The germline CDR1 and CDR2 sequences are SNHLY and FYNNEI. The CDR3 length is 12 residues. CDR3 sequence (DNA): TGTGCCAGCAGTGTTGAGGCCAATGAGCAGTTCTTC. It yields the protein CASSVEANEQFF.

This sequence joins TRBV3-1 (or the pseudogene TRBV3-2) and TRBJ2-2; D may be TRBD2 (5 bases). The germline V gene has CDR1 LGHDT and CDR2 YNNKEL (reference sequence). The V end lost 0 bases, the J end lost 6 bases, and 8 bases lay between the germline ends. The CDR3 loop spans 14 amino acids. Here the CDR3 reads CASSQDLDSGELFF. The CDR3 coding sequence is TGTGCCAGCAGCCAAGATTTGGACTCCGGGGAGCTGTTTTTT.

J is TRBJ1-5 and V is TRBV5-8; possible D gene TRBD1, 6 bases. The length of the CDR3 is 17 residues. Germline V CDR1 and CDR2: SGHTS, YDEGEE. V was pared by 4 bases and J by 5 bases, with 22 bases between. CDR3 sequence (DNA): TGTGCCAGCAGCCCGAACCCTACAGGGTTTGATTATCAGCCCCAGCATTTT. Its protein is CASSPNPTGFDYQPQHF. Looking up the rest from reference TRBV5-8 and TRBJ1-5 gives the full variable domain: EAGVTQSPTHLIKTRGQQATLRCSPISGHTSVYWYQQALGLGLQFLLWYDEGEERNRGNFPPRFSGRQFPNYSSELNVNALELEDSALYLCASSPNPTGFDYQPQHFGDGTRLSIL.

The chain is built from TRBV19 and TRBJ1-4, with 7 bases lining up with TRBD1. Trimming removed 10 bases from V and 8 bases from J; junction bases left unmatched: 10. The CDR3 has 13 residues. Germline V lookup: CDR1 LNHDA, CDR2 SQIVND (reference sequence). CDR3 sequence reads: CATTDRVGEKLFF. CDR3 coding DNA: TGTGCCACTACCGACAGGGTGGGGGAAAAACTGTTTTTT.

This chain connects TRBV10-3 to TRBJ2-5; 11 bases match TRBD1. Trimming at V came to 3 bases and at J to 4 bases, leaving 7 bases not matched to a gene. This CDR3 region has 16 residues. Germline loops: CDR1 ENHRY, CDR2 SYGVKD. In DNA, the CDR3 is TGTGCCATCAGTGAAAGGACAGGGGGCATGGGAGAGACCCAGTACTTC. Translated: CAISERTGGMGETQYF.

The J gene is TRBJ1-1, the V gene TRBV29-1; 9 nucleotides align to TRBD1. Trimming took 3 bases from V and 4 from J; bases not matched to a gene: 3. The CDR3 spans 13 residues. Germline lookup yields CDR1 SQVTM and CDR2 ANQGSEA. For the CDR3, the DNA is TGCAGCGTTGAGGCGGGACAGGGCACTGAAGCTTTCTTT. It specifies CSVEAGQGTEAFF.

J is TRBJ2-7 and V is TRBV11-1; 7 positions agree with TRBD2. Losses at the gene ends were 6 bases for V and 1 base for J; bases not matched to a gene: 9. Germline V lookup: CDR1 SGHAT, CDR2 FQDESV (reference sequence). The CDR3 consists of 15 residues. The CDR3 DNA reads TGTGCCAGCAGTTCTCTTGGCGGGGGATCCTACGAGCAGTACTTC. It yields the protein CASSSLGGGSYEQYF.

The chain has TRBV29-1 and TRBJ1-1, with 7 bases lining up with TRBD1. The V segment lost 6 bases and the J segment 7 bases; nucleotides outside the gene matches: 11. CDR1 and CDR2 (germline): SQVTM, ANQGSEA. The CDR3 covers 13 residues. CDR3 in DNA: TGCAGCGTGTCCGACAGGGTTGGGGTTGAAGCTTTCTTT. Its translation: CSVSDRVGVEAFF.

The chain joins TRBV5-1 to TRBJ2-7; maybe TRBD1 (6 bases). Trimming took off 0 bases at V and 2 bases at J, with 12 bases between the two ends. The CDR3 has 15 amino acids. Germline values: CDR1 SGHRS, CDR2 YFSETQ. CDR3 sequence (DNA): TGCGCCAGCAGCTTGGCCGGACAGTCAGCCTACGAGCAGTACTTC. It codes for CASSLAGQSAYEQYF.

The V gene is TRBV9, the J gene TRBJ1-6, with 8 positions matching TRBD1. Trimming removed 4 bases from V and 3 bases from J; junction bases left unmatched: 6. This CDR3 has 16 amino acids. Germline CDR1 and CDR2: SGDLS and YYNGEE. The CDR3 protein is CASSPTGGDYNSPLHF. The CDR3, as DNA: TGTGCCAGCAGCCCTACAGGGGGGGACTATAATTCACCCCTCCACTTT.

The chain has TRBV6-6 and TRBJ1-2; 11 bases are a match to TRBD1. CDR1 is MNHNY and CDR2 is SVGAGI in the germline V gene (reference sequence). The CDR3 is made up of 14 amino acids. Unmatched junction bases numbered 7, after V lost 6 bases and J lost 7 bases. The CDR3 spells CASSRGQGAGGYTF. In nucleotides, the CDR3 is TGTGCCAGCAGCCGAGGACAGGGGGCGGGTGGCTACACCTTC.

This clone was seen just once. J is TRBJ1-2 and V is TRBV7-9; D may be TRBD1 (6 bases). Germline V gene lookup returns CDR1 SEHNR and CDR2 FQNEAQ (reference sequence). The ends were cut back, 5 bases at V and 6 bases at J, with 19 bases in the middle. The CDR3 consists of 15 residues. In DNA, the CDR3 is TGTGCCAGCAGCCAGCGAGCAACAGGGAGTCATGGCTACACCTTC. Residues: CASSQRATGSHGYTF.

The chain employs TRBV7-2 and TRBJ1-4, with a weak D call TRBD1 (5 bases). V lost 6 bases and J lost 1, with 9 bases in between. This CDR3 spans 14 amino acids. Germline V CDR1 and CDR2: SGHTA, FQGNSA. CDR3 in amino acids: CASRQTVTNEKLFF. CDR3 DNA: TGTGCCAGCAGACAGACAGTAACTAATGAAAAACTGTTTTTT.

The gene calls are TRBV12-3 or TRBV12-4 and TRBJ2-5, with 7 positions matching TRBD2. CDR3 length equals 13 residues. Trimming at V came to 6 bases and at J to 5 bases, leaving 6 bases not matched to a gene. The CDR3 spells CASSSLGGETQYF. The CDR3 coding sequence is TGTGCCAGCAGCTCGCTGGGGGGGGAGACCCAGTACTTC.

The chain is built from TRBV5-1 and TRBJ2-7; weak D call: TRBD1 (6 bases). The CDR3 covers 16 residues. The germline CDR1 and CDR2 sequences are SGHRS and YFSETQ. Trimming took 2 bases from V and 3 from J, leaving 18 bases between them. CDR3 in DNA: TGCGCCAGCAGCTTAGTGTCGGCAAGGGGGTACTACGAGCAGTACTTC. Protein: CASSLVSARGYYEQYF.

The gene calls are TRBV27 and TRBJ2-1, with D tentatively TRBD2 (6 bases). Germline V gene sequence: CDR1 MNHEY, CDR2 SMNVEV (reference sequence). The CDR3 contains 14 residues. Trimming removed 4 bases from V and 4 bases from J, with 11 bases in between. The CDR3 spells CASSSSGTYNEQFF. The CDR3 DNA is TGTGCCAGCAGTTCCTCCGGGACTTACAATGAGCAGTTCTTC.

The chain employs TRBV5-8 and TRBJ2-3; no clear D. CDR3 length: 16 residues. The V and J ends lost 4 bases and 0 bases respectively, with 15 bases between them. In germline, CDR1 is SGHTS, CDR2 YDEGEE. The CDR3 is CASSPRLAASTDTQYF. DNA for the CDR3: TGTGCCAGCAGCCCACGATTGGCGGCTAGCACAGATACGCAGTATTTT.